The 10 T cell receptor beta chains below were found in one sample sequenced in a study of blood T cell repertoires in COVID-19 (dated by TCRdb to the early 2020s). Library construction relied on the immunoSEQ multiplex PCR assay. TCRdb retrieved this table from immuneACCESS and kept in-frame rearrangements only. Not all clones are present; in checked studies, unresolved V genes account for under half, and no reason is known for the remainder. The sample table shows fewer than 500,000 clones, and 70% to 90% are seen once. Under 2.5% of the sample is in the top ten clones. Input material: PBMCs or T cells enriched from blood (not recorded which). The receptors here all came from a woman aged 18 to 35 with acute COVID-19.

This clone showed up just once. This chain joins TRBV12-3 or TRBV12-4 and TRBJ2-2; maybe TRBD1 (6 bases). The germline V and J ends were trimmed by 2 bases and 6 bases, with 7 bases remaining between them. The CDR3 spans 13 residues. Here the CDR3 reads CASSLKGAGELFF. As DNA, the CDR3 is TGTGCCAGCAGTTTAAAGGGGGCCGGGGAGCTGTTTTTT.

This clone appeared a single time. Written as DNA, the CDR3 is TGTGCCAGCAGCTCACAGAACCAGCCCCAGCATTTT. This codes for CASSSQNQPQHF. The chain recombines TRBV7-9 with TRBJ1-5; D unresolved. The CDR3 is 12 residues long. Per germline, CDR1 SEHNR and CDR2 FQNEAQ (reference sequence). V was cut by 4 bases and J by 7 bases, with 8 bases left in between.

J is TRBJ1-1 and V is TRBV29-1; D unclear. CDR3 length: 17 amino acids. Germline loops: CDR1 SQVTM, CDR2 ANQGSEA. The V end lost 2 bases, the J end lost 1 base, and 20 bases lay between the germline ends. CDR3 bases: TGCAGCGTTGAAAAATCCCGCCCTCCTAGTTGGAACACTGAAGCTTTCTTT. Amino acid sequence: CSVEKSRPPSWNTEAFF.

Concerning this clone: With a much larger clone just one base away, this may be a read error. In the same sample, other DNA sequences code for this CDR3. The chain combines TRBV7-9 with TRBJ2-3; 8 positions match TRBD1. CDR3 length equals 15 residues. Unmatched junction bases numbered 0, after V lost 1 base and J lost 0 bases. Germline V gene lookup returns CDR1 SEHNR and CDR2 FQNEAQ (reference sequence). In DNA form, the CDR3 reads TGTGCCAGCAGCTTAGGGACAGGGAGCACAGATACGCAGTATTTT. Translating gives CASSLGTGSTDTQYF. The whole variable domain, remainder taken from reference TRBV7-9 and TRBJ2-3, is DTGVSQNPRHKITKRGQNVTFRCDPISEHNRLYWYRQTLGQGPEFLTYFQNEAQLEKSRLLSDRFSAERPKGSFSTLEIQRTEQGDSAMYLCASSLGTGSTDTQYFGPGTRLTVL.

The chain is built from TRBV4-2 and TRBJ1-3, with 8 bases aligning to TRBD1. Germline values: CDR1 LGHNA, CDR2 YNFKEQ. This CDR3 is 16 amino acids long. The V segment lost 4 bases and the J segment 2 bases; nucleotides outside the gene matches: 7. The CDR3 loop is CASSLSWTGTGNTIYF. In DNA form, the CDR3 reads TGTGCCAGCAGCCTAAGCTGGACAGGGACTGGAAACACCATATATTTT.

In this sample, this clone turned up a few times. V is TRBV5-1 and J is TRBJ1-2; TRBD1 matches at 7 bases. Germline-derived CDR1 and CDR2 are SGHRS and YFSETQ. There are 14 residues in the CDR3. Germline trimming cut 0 bases from V and 2 bases from J; bases unmatched to any gene: 1. CDR3 DNA: TGCGCCAGCAGCTTGGAGGGACAGAACTATGGCTACACCTTC. Amino acid sequence: CASSLEGQNYGYTF.

This chain links TRBV29-1 with TRBJ2-2; 11 bases agree with TRBD2. This CDR3 comprises 14 residues. V lost 6 bases to trimming and J lost 4 bases; unmatched junction nucleotides: 4. CDR1 is SQVTM, CDR2 ANQGSEA, per germline. DNA for the CDR3: TGCAGCGTGGGGACTAGCGGCACCACCGGGGAGCTGTTTTTT. Its protein is CSVGTSGTTGELFF.

This chain uses TRBV6-5 with TRBJ2-5; possible D gene TRBD1, 6 bases. CDR1 and CDR2 from the germline V gene are MNHEY and SVGAGI. This CDR3 comprises 13 residues. The V end lost 6 bases, the J end lost 3 bases, and 11 bases lay between the germline ends. The CDR3 loop is CASRRTAKETQYF. Here the CDR3 DNA reads TGTGCCAGCAGACGGACAGCAAAAGAGACCCAGTACTTC.

V gene TRBV7-9 combines with J gene TRBJ2-2; D unresolved. V was clipped by 3 bases and J by 1 base, with 9 bases between them. CDR3 length: 15 amino acids. CDR1 SEHNR and CDR2 FQNEAQ come from the germline V gene (reference sequence). Here the CDR3 DNA reads TGTGCCAGCAGCTTGGGCAGCTTGAACACCGGGGAGCTGTTTTTT. Amino acids: CASSLGSLNTGELFF.

V gene TRBV3-1 (or the pseudogene TRBV3-2) combines with J gene TRBJ2-7; D may be TRBD2 (5 bases). This CDR3 comprises 15 residues. Germline CDR1 and CDR2: LGHDT and YNNKEL (reference sequence). The V end lost 0 bases, the J end lost 6 bases, and 15 bases lay between the germline ends. The CDR3 loop reads CASSQDPETRGEQYF. DNA of the CDR3: TGTGCCAGCAGCCAAGACCCGGAGACCCGGGGCGAGCAGTACTTC.